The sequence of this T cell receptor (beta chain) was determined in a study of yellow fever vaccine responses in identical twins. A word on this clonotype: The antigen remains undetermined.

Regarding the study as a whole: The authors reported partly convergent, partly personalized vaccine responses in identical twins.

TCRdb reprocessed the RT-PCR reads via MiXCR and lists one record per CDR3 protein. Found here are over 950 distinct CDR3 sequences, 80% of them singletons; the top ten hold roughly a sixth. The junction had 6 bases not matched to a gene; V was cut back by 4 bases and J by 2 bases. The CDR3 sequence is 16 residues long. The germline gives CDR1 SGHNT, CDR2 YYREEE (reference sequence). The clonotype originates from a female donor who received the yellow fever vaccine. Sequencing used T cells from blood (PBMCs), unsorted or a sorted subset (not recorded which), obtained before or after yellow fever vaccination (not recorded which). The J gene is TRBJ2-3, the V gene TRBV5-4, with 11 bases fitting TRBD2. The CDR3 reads CASSLGTSGNTDTQYF. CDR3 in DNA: TGTGCCAGCAGCCTAGGGACTAGCGGTAACACAGATACGCAGTATTTT.